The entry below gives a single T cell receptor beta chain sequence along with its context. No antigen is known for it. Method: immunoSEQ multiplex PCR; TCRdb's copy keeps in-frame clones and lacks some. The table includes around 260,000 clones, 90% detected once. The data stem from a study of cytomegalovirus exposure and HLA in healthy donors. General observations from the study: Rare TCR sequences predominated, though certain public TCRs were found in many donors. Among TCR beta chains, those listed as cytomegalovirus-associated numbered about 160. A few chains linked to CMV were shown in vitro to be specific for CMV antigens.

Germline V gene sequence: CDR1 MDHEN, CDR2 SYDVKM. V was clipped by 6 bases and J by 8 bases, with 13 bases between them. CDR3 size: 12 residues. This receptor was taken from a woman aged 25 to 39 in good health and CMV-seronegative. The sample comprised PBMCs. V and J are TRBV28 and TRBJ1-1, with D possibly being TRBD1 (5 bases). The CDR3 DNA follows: TGTGCCAGCAGAAGGGGATGGGCCGAAGCTTTCTTT. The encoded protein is CASRRGWAEAFF.